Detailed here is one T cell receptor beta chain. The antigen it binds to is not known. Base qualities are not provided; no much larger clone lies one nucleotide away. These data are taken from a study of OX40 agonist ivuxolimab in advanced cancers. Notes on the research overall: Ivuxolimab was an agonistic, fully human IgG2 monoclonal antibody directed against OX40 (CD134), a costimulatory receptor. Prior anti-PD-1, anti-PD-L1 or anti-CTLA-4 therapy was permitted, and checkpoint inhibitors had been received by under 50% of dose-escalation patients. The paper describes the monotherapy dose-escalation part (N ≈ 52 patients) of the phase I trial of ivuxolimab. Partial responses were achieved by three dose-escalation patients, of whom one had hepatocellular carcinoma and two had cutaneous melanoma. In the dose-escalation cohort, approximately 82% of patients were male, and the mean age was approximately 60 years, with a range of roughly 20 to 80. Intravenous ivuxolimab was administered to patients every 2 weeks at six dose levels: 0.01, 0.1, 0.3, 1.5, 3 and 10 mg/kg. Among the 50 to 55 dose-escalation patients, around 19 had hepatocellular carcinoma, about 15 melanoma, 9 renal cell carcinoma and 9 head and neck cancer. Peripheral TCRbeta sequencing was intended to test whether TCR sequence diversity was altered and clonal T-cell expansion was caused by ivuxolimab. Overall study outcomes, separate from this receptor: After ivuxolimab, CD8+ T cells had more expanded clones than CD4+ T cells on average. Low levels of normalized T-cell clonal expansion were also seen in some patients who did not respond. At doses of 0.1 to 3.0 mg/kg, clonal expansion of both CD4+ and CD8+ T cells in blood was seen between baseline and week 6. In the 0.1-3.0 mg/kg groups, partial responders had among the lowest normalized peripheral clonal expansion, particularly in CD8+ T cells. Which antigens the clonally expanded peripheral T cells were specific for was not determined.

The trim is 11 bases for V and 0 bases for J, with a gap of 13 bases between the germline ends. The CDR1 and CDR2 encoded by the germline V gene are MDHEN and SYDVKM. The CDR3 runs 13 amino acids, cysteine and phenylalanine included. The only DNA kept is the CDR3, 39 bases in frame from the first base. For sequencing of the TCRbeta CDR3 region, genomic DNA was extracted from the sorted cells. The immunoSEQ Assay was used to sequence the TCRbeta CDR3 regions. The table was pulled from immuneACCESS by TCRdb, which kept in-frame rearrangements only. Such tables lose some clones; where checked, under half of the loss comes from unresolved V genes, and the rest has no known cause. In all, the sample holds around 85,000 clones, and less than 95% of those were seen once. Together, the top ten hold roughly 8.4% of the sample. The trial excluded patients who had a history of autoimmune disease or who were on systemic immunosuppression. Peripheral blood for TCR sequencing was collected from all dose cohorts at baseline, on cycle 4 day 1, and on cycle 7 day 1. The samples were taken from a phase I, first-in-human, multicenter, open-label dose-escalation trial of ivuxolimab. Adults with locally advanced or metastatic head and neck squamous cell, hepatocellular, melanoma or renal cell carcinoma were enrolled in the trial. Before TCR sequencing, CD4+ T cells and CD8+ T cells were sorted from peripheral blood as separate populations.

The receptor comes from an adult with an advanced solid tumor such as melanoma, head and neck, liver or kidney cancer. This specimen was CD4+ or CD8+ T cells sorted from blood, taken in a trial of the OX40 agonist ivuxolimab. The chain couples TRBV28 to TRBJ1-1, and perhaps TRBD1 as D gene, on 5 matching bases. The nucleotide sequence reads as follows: TGTGCCCTGCAGGGCAGGGTGAACACTGAAGCTTTCTTT. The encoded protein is CALQGRVNTEAFF.